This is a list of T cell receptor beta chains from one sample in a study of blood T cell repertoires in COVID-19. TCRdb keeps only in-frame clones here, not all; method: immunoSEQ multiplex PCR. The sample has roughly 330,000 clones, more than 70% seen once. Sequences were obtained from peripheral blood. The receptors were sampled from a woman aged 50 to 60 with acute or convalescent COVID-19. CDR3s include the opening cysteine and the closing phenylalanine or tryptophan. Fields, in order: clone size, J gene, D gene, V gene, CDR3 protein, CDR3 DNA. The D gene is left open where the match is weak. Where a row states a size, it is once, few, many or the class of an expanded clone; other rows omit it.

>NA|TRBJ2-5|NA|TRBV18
CASSPPGGRFGETQYF
TGTGCCAGCTCACCACCGGGGGGGCGCTTTGGGGAGACCCAGTACTTC
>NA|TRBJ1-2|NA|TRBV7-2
CASSPGQWHGYTF
TGTGCCAGCAGCCCAGGACAGTGGCATGGCTACACCTTC
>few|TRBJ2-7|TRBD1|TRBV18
CASSPDRSRDRDYEQYF
TGTGCCAGCTCACCCGACCGAAGCCGGGACAGGGACTACGAGCAGTACTTC
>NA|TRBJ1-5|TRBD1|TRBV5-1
CASATGTGGNQPQHF
TGCGCCAGCGCTACCGGGACAGGGGGCAATCAGCCCCAGCATTTT
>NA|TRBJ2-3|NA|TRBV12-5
CASGLSADTQYF
TGTGCTAGTGGTTTATCCGCAGATACGCAGTATTTT
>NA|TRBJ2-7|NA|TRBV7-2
CASSQPYRGNEQYF
TGTGCCAGCAGTCAGCCTTATCGGGGAAACGAGCAGTACTTC
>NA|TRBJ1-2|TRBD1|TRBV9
CASSPRTGGVLGDGYTF
TGTGCCAGCAGCCCCCGGACAGGGGGGGTCCTCGGGGATGGCTACACCTTC
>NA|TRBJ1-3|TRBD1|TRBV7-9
CASSKGQLSGNTIYF
TGTGCCAGCAGCAAGGGACAGCTTTCCGGAAACACCATATATTTT
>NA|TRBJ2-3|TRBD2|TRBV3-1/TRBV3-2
CASSQEGLAGGPNTQYF
TGTGCCAGCAGCCAAGAGGGGCTAGCGGGAGGGCCGAATACGCAGTATTTT
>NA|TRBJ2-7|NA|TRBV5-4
CASSPSGPSYEQYF
TGTGCCAGCAGCCCCAGCGGACCTTCCTACGAGCAGTACTTC
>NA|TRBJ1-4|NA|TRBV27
CASSSLTDTNEKLFF
TGTGCCAGCAGTTCTCTGACAGATACTAATGAAAAACTGTTTTTT
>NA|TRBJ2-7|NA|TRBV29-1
CSVEVFYSTTYEQYF
TGCAGCGTTGAGGTCTTCTACAGCACCACCTACGAGCAGTACTTC
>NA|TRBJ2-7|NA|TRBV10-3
CAIGVGGNEQYF
TGTGCCATCGGGGTAGGGGGTAACGAGCAGTACTTC
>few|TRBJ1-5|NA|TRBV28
CASLSSNQPQHF
TGTGCCAGCCTTAGTAGCAATCAGCCCCAGCATTTT
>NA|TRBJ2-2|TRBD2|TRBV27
CASRGLAGPTGELFF
TGTGCCAGCAGGGGACTAGCGGGACCCACCGGGGAGCTGTTTTTT
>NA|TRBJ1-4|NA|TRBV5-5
CASSLTEDSEKLFF
TGTGCCAGCAGCTTGACGGAAGACTCTGAAAAACTGTTTTTT
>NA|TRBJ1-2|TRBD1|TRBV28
CASDTGGYGYTF
TGTGCCAGCGATACAGGGGGCTATGGCTACACCTTC
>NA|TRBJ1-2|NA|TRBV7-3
CASSLGGGYGYTF
TGTGCCAGCAGCTTAGGGGGCGGGTATGGCTACACCTTC
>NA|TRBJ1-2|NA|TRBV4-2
CASSQDEEYGYTF
TGTGCCAGCAGCCAAGACGAGGAGTATGGCTACACCTTC
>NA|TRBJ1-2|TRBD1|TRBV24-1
CATSDLTKGASGYTF
TGTGCCACCAGTGATTTAACGAAGGGGGCGTCTGGCTACACCTTC
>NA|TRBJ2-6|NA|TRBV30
CAWSVRSWRGSGGANVLTF
TGTGCCTGGAGTGTACGGAGTTGGAGGGGCTCTGGCGGGGCCAACGTCCTGACTTTC
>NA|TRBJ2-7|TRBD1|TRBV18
CASSPRGREQYF
TGTGCCAGCTCACCAAGGGGGCGAGAGCAGTACTTC